These 25 T cell receptor beta chains were all obtained from the same sample, sequenced in a study of blood T cell repertoires in COVID-19. Profiling relied on immunoSEQ multiplex PCR, and the TCRdb table lists in-frame clones only, not all of them. The table lists roughly 400,000 clones, 88% of them singletons. Material for sequencing was PBMCs or T cells enriched from blood (not recorded which). Receptor source: a woman aged 40 to 50 with acute COVID-19.

The chain joins TRBV30 to TRBJ2-7; 9 nucleotides agree with TRBD1. The CDR3 is made up of 14 amino acids. Germline-derived CDR1 and CDR2 are GTSNPN and SVGIG (reference sequence). V lost 3 bases and J lost 4; bases outside the gene matches: 7. CDR3 protein: CAWRYRGPIYEQYF. Here the CDR3 DNA reads TGTGCCTGGAGGTACAGGGGGCCGATATACGAGCAGTACTTC.

The rearrangement links TRBV7-9 to TRBJ1-5, with 7 bases identical to TRBD1. CDR1 SEHNR and CDR2 FQNEAQ come from the germline V gene (reference sequence). The V and J ends lost 3 bases and 3 bases, in that order; junction bases with no gene match: 5. The length of the CDR3 is 15 residues. The CDR3 region has the DNA TGTGCCAGCAGCTTCGCAGGGGGTAACAATCAGCCCCAGCATTTT. Amino acids: CASSFAGGNNQPQHF.

The chain joins TRBV30 to TRBJ2-3; D is perhaps TRBD1 (5 bases). CDR3 length: 15 residues. Germline values: CDR1 GTSNPN, CDR2 SVGIG (reference sequence). Trimming stripped 0 bases from V and 1 base from J, with 11 bases between. The CDR3 is CAWSVLGRGTDTQYF. CDR3 in DNA: TGTGCCTGGAGTGTACTGGGGCGAGGCACAGATACGCAGTATTTT.

V usage is TRBV6-5 and J usage is TRBJ2-7, with D unresolved. Germline values: CDR1 MNHEY, CDR2 SVGAGI. V was shortened by 3 bases and J by 6 bases, with 6 bases between the two germline ends. The CDR3 has 11 residues. The CDR3 reads CASSYSSEQYF. CDR3 DNA: TGTGCCAGCAGTTATTCGTCCGAGCAGTACTTC.

The genes are TRBV6-2 or TRBV6-3 and TRBJ2-7; 12 positions agree with TRBD2. CDR1 MNHEY and CDR2 SVGEGT come from the germline V gene. This CDR3 contains 13 residues. The V gene end was trimmed by 5 bases and the J gene end by 9 bases; junction bases not matched to a gene: 5. The CDR3 DNA sequence: TGTGCCAGCAGTCTTAAGACTAGCGGGGGGCAGTACTTC. This translates into CASSLKTSGGQYF.

The chain has TRBV19 and TRBJ1-2, with no clear D. CDR1 and CDR2 from the germline V gene are LNHDA and SQIVND (reference sequence). This CDR3 has 13 amino acids. Deletions cut 0 bases from V and 8 bases from J, with 10 bases between. For the CDR3, the DNA is TGTGCCAGTAGTATAGATCAGTCGAGGGGCTACACCTTC. Protein product: CASSIDQSRGYTF.

The rearrangement links TRBV2 to TRBJ1-4; maybe TRBD1 (6 bases). The CDR3 sequence is 15 residues long. V lost 7 bases to trimming and J lost 0 bases, with 12 bases between them. Germline CDR1 reads SNHLY; CDR2 reads FYNNEI. Here the CDR3 reads CASTSQGATNEKLFF. CDR3 nucleotide sequence: TGTGCCAGCACCTCACAGGGTGCAACTAATGAAAAACTGTTTTTT.

The chain employs TRBV21-1 and TRBJ1-5; no DNA check was done on the table's D call, TRBD1. TRBV21-1 is an annotated pseudogene. The CDR3 has 16 residues. CDR3 amino acids: CASSKRGQGAGQPQHF. CDR3 sequence (DNA): TGTGCCAGCAGCAAACGGGGACAGGGGGCAGGGCAGCCCCAGCATTTT.

This rearrangement joins TRBV7-2 to TRBJ2-7, with D possibly being TRBD1 (5 bases). Trimming removed 3 bases at V and 2 bases at J, with 8 bases between. The CDR3 extends over 13 amino acids. Germline assignment: CDR1 SGHTA and CDR2 FQGNSA. CDR3 protein: CASSFWGTYEQYF. CDR3 nucleotide sequence: TGTGCCAGCAGCTTCTGGGGCACCTACGAGCAGTACTTC.

This rearrangement joins TRBV12-3 or TRBV12-4 to TRBJ1-2, with D unresolved. The CDR3 has 13 amino acids. V lost 7 bases to trimming and J lost 4 bases, with 13 bases between them. CDR3 sequence (DNA): TGTGCCAGCATACCCCGACTGAGCTATGGCTACACCTTC. This gives the protein CASIPRLSYGYTF.

The chain carries TRBV19 and TRBJ1-6, with unresolved D. Between the trimmed V and J ends, which lost 5 bases and 7 bases, there was a span of 18 bases. This CDR3 comprises 16 residues. Germline CDR1 LNHDA, CDR2 SQIVND (reference sequence). CDR3: CASSLKIGRENSPLHF. CDR3 nucleotides: TGTGCCAGTAGTCTTAAGATAGGACGGGAAAATTCACCCCTCCACTTT. Drawing the rest from reference TRBV19 and TRBJ1-6, the complete variable domain is DGGITQSPKYLFRKEGQNVTLSCEQNLNHDAMYWYRQDPGQGLRLIYYSQIVNDFQKGDIAEGYSVSREKKESFPLTVTSAQKNPTAFYLCASSLKIGRENSPLHFGNGTRLTVT.

The gene calls are TRBV12-3 or TRBV12-4 and TRBJ1-5; no clear D. CDR3 length: 13 residues. Trimming shortened V by 3 bases and J by 7 bases, and 10 bases separated the two germline ends. CDR3: CASSLRDLQPQHF. The CDR3 DNA reads as TGTGCCAGCAGTTTGAGGGATTTGCAGCCCCAGCATTTT.

With regard to this clone: This same CDR3 is encoded by further DNA sequences in the sample. This sequence joins TRBV2 and TRBJ1-1; D might be TRBD1 (6 bases). Between the trimmed V and J ends, which lost 4 bases and 4 bases, there was a span of 10 bases. CDR3 length: 13 residues. The V gene's germline CDR1 is SNHLY and CDR2 FYNNEI. CDR3 in amino acids: CASSGQGGTEAFF. The CDR3 DNA is TGTGCCAGCAGTGGGCAAGGGGGCACTGAAGCTTTCTTT.

V usage is TRBV7-9 and J usage is TRBJ1-2; 7 bases fit TRBD1. The CDR3 totals 16 residues. V shed 5 bases and J 0 bases; nucleotides not matched to a gene: 9. The V gene's germline CDR1 is SEHNR and CDR2 FQNEAQ (reference sequence). This chain's CDR3 is CASSRPGTDANYGYTF. As DNA, the CDR3 is TGTGCCAGCAGCCGACCCGGGACAGATGCTAACTATGGCTACACCTTC.

V and J are TRBV21-1 and TRBJ2-7; the D call of TRBD1 is as the table states it, not checked on the DNA. TRBV21-1 is classified as a pseudogene. The CDR3 sequence is 14 residues long. CDR3 DNA: TGTGCCATGACTTTTAGGGCAGGGGCCTACGAGCAGTACTTC. It is translated as CAMTFRAGAYEQYF.

This clone was recorded many times. V and J are TRBV11-2 and TRBJ2-1, with 8 nucleotides matching TRBD1. The CDR3 length is 16 residues. Germline CDR1 is SGHAT and CDR2 is FQNNGV. J gave up 2 bases and V 8 bases, and 11 bases lay outside the gene matches. DNA of the CDR3: TGTGCCAGCGAGGCAGGGGGCGTTGGGGCCTACAATGAGCAGTTCTTC. Its protein is CASEAGGVGAYNEQFF.

This clone was counted a single time. The V call is TRBV10-3, the J call TRBJ1-4; unclear D gene. V was pared by 8 bases and J by 5 bases, with 15 bases between. The germline gives CDR1 ENHRY, CDR2 SYGVKD. The CDR3 loop spans 14 amino acids. The CDR3, as DNA: TGTGCCATCGGCGGCGGGTCATTGAATGAAAAACTGTTTTTT. Translating gives CAIGGGSLNEKLFF.

V is TRBV12-3 or TRBV12-4 and J is TRBJ1-1; D perhaps matches TRBD1 (6 bases). The CDR3 is 13 amino acids. The V end lost 6 bases, the J end lost 5 bases, and 13 bases lay between the germline ends. The CDR3 DNA reads as TGTGCCAGCAGCTTTCACAGGGTTACTGAAGCTTTCTTT. Translated: CASSFHRVTEAFF.

The CDR3 DNA is TGTGCCAGCAGCCAAGCAGCCAGGGCAATGAACACTGAAGCTTTCTTT. It translates to CASSQAARAMNTEAFF. The chain links TRBV3-1 (or the pseudogene TRBV3-2) to TRBJ1-1; TRBD1 is a possible D gene (5 bases). The CDR3 contains 16 residues. V lost 1 base and J 0 bases, leaving 12 bases between the germline ends. CDR1 and CDR2 from the germline V gene are LGHDT and YNNKEL (reference sequence).

The V call is TRBV12-5, the J call TRBJ2-7; 8 bases are shared with TRBD1. CDR1 is LGHNT, CDR2 FRNRAP, per germline. V shed 4 bases and J 5 bases; nucleotides not matched to a gene: 10. The CDR3 is 15 amino acids. CDR3 region: CASGSQGRGQDEQYF. CDR3 in DNA: TGTGCTAGTGGTTCACAGGGTAGGGGACAGGACGAGCAGTACTTC.

This clone was observed a single time. The chain uses TRBV9 and TRBJ2-6; no clear D. This CDR3 contains 14 residues. V was shortened by 4 bases and J by 2 bases, with 7 bases between the two germline ends. CDR1 SGDLS and CDR2 YYNGEE come from the germline V gene. In DNA form, the CDR3 reads TGTGCCAGCAGCAGCCCGCCTGGGGCCAACGTCCTGACTTTC. Translated, it gives CASSSPPGANVLTF.

The chain couples TRBV19 to TRBJ1-2; 7 bases are shared with TRBD1. V shed 6 bases and J 6 bases; nucleotides not matched to a gene: 7. Germline CDR1 LNHDA, CDR2 SQIVND (reference sequence). The CDR3 totals 13 residues. The CDR3 region has the DNA TGTGCCAGTAGGAAACAGGGGCAGAATGGCTACACCTTC. The encoded protein is CASRKQGQNGYTF. The complete variable domain, with remaining parts taken from reference TRBV19 and TRBJ1-2, reads DGGITQSPKYLFRKEGQNVTLSCEQNLNHDAMYWYRQDPGQGLRLIYYSQIVNDFQKGDIAEGYSVSREKKESFPLTVTSAQKNPTAFYLCASRKQGQNGYTFGSGTRLTVV.

The chain's CDR3 is CAWTFGLAGGGTDTQYF. Here the CDR3 DNA reads TGTGCCTGGACCTTCGGCCTAGCGGGGGGGGGCACAGATACGCAGTATTTT. The V and J genes are TRBV30 and TRBJ2-3; 12 nucleotides match TRBD2. Germline-derived CDR1 and CDR2 are GTSNPN and SVGIG (reference sequence). The CDR3 covers 17 residues. The J segment lost 1 base and the V segment lost 4 bases, leaving 9 bases of the junction unmatched. The full variable domain, rest sourced from reference TRBV30 and TRBJ2-3, is SQTIHQWPATLVQPVGSPLSLECTVEGTSNPNLYWYRQAAGRGLQLLFYSVGIGQISSEVPQNLSASRPQDRQFILSSKKLLLSDSGFYLCAWTFGLAGGGTDTQYFGPGTRLTVL.

The CDR3 loop reads CASRPDRGRDEQYF. In nucleotides, the CDR3 is TGCGCCAGCAGGCCAGACAGGGGTCGGGACGAGCAGTACTTC. The chain joins TRBV5-1 to TRBJ2-7; 8 positions agree with TRBD1. Per the germline V gene, CDR1 is SGHRS and CDR2 is YFSETQ. CDR3 size: 14 residues. The V and J ends lost 5 bases and 5 bases, in that order; junction bases with no gene match: 9.

This chain links TRBV10-2 with TRBJ1-3, with a tentative D call TRBD1 (5 bases). This CDR3 has 14 residues. The V gene lost 4 bases and the J gene lost 4 bases, with 11 bases spanning the gap. Germline-derived CDR1 and CDR2 are WSHSY and SAAADI. Written as DNA, the CDR3 is TGCGCCAGCAGTGTCGGCCGGGGGGGAAACACCATATATTTT. This sequence encodes CASSVGRGGNTIYF.